A single sample gave rise to the 32 T cell receptor beta chains below, sequenced in a study of control samples from healthy donors and cancer patients (dated by TCRdb to the early 2020s). The library was produced with the immunoSEQ multiplex PCR assay. The clones in this table, taken by TCRdb from immuneACCESS, are in-frame only. Not every clone is retained; where verified, under half of the shortfall comes from an unresolved V gene, and the cause of the rest is unknown. The sample table shows roughly 220,000 clones, and about 95% are seen once. The ten most abundant clones make up 1.5% of the sample. Sequencing was done on a sample of blood. These receptors were taken from a man over 45 in good health.

This chain connects TRBV2 to TRBJ2-2; no reliable D call. Germline V lookup: CDR1 SNHLY, CDR2 FYNNEI. CDR3 length equals 17 residues. The V end lost 5 bases, the J end lost 4 bases, and 20 bases lay between the germline ends. For the CDR3, the DNA is TGTGCCAGCAGTCCCGATAAAAAGCCCACACGCACCGGGGAGCTGTTTTTT. Its translation: CASSPDKKPTRTGELFF.

The V gene is TRBV7-9, the J gene TRBJ2-5; D unresolved. Trimming cost V 5 bases and J 0 bases, with 7 bases left between them. This CDR3 has 13 residues. Per the germline V gene, CDR1 is SEHNR and CDR2 is FQNEAQ (reference sequence). The CDR3 loop is CASSAWDQETQYF. For the CDR3, the DNA is TGTGCCAGCAGCGCGTGGGACCAAGAGACCCAGTACTTC.

V and J are TRBV30 and TRBJ1-1, with D possibly TRBD1 on 6 matching bases. The length of the CDR3 is 13 residues. CDR1 and CDR2 (germline): GTSNPN, SVGIG (reference sequence). Between the trimmed V and J ends, which lost 0 bases and 3 bases, there was a span of 8 bases. The CDR3 loop is CAWSVGQYTEAFF. The DNA for the CDR3 is TGTGCCTGGAGTGTTGGACAGTACACTGAAGCTTTCTTT.

The chain joins TRBV5-5 to TRBJ2-7; D possibly corresponds to TRBD1 (5 bases). The V gene's germline CDR1 is SGHKS and CDR2 YYEKEE (reference sequence). This CDR3 comprises 14 residues. Trimming shortened V by 0 bases and J by 2 bases, and 9 bases separated the two germline ends. The CDR3 region has the DNA TGTGCCAGCAGCTTGGCAGGGTACGCCTACGAGCAGTACGTC. Translation gives CASSLAGYAYEQYV.

The rearrangement links TRBV27 to TRBJ1-3; 7 positions match TRBD1. Trimming took 5 bases from V and 0 from J; bases not matched to a gene: 4. Germline CDR1 MNHEY, CDR2 SMNVEV (reference sequence). CDR3 length equals 15 residues. The CDR3: CASSITGVSGNTIYF. The CDR3 DNA is TGTGCCAGCAGTATTACAGGGGTCTCTGGAAACACCATATATTTT.

The genes are TRBV28 and TRBJ1-2, with D perhaps matching TRBD1 (5 bases). V was shortened by 4 bases and J by 8 bases, with 11 bases between the two germline ends. Looked up from germline, CDR1 is MDHEN and CDR2 is SYDVKM. The CDR3 extends over 12 amino acids. CDR3 in amino acids: CASSSRARGYTF. The CDR3 bases are TGTGCCAGCAGTTCCAGGGCACGGGGCTACACCTTC.

The chain is built from TRBV7-2 and TRBJ2-2; unclear D gene. The germline CDR1 and CDR2 sequences are SGHTA and FQGNSA. This CDR3 has 14 amino acids. The V end lost 5 bases, the J end lost 1 base, and 8 bases lay between the germline ends. CDR3 nucleotide sequence: TGTGCCAGCAGCCTCAGACAGAACACCGGGGAGCTGTTTTTT. This encodes CASSLRQNTGELFF. The whole variable domain, filled in from reference TRBV7-2 and TRBJ2-2, reads GAGVSQSPSNKVTEKGKDVELRCDPISGHTALYWYRQSLGQGLEFLIYFQGNSAPDKSGLPSDRFSAERTGGSVSTLTIQRTQQEDSAVYLCASSLRQNTGELFFGEGSRLTVL.

The V call is TRBV5-1, the J call TRBJ2-3; 9 bases fit TRBD2. Losses at the gene ends were 4 bases for V and 4 bases for J; bases not matched to a gene: 10. The CDR3 totals 16 residues. Germline CDR1 is SGHRS and CDR2 is YFSETQ. CDR3 coding DNA: TGCGCCAGCAGCCACTCCAACTTAGCGGGGGCAGATACGCAGTATTTT. It translates to CASSHSNLAGADTQYF.

The chain has TRBV5-1 and TRBJ2-5, with TRBD2 as a possible D gene (5 bases). From germline, CDR1 is SGHRS and CDR2 YFSETQ. This CDR3 is built from 14 residues. V was cut by 5 bases and J by 4 bases, with 15 bases left in between. The CDR3 DNA is TGCGCCAGCAGTTCTGGAGGCGACGGAGAGACCCAGTACTTC. Translated: CASSSGGDGETQYF. The whole variable domain, filled in from reference TRBV5-1 and TRBJ2-5, reads KAGVTQTPRYLIKTRGQQVTLSCSPISGHRSVSWYQQTPGQGLQFLFEYFSETQRNKGNFPGRFSGRQFSNSRSEMNVSTLELGDSALYLCASSSGGDGETQYFGPGTRLLVL.

The sample holds one count of this clone. The chain joins TRBV6-1 to TRBJ1-5; D unresolved. V was trimmed by 3 bases and J by 4 bases, leaving 13 bases between them. The CDR3 covers 15 residues. CDR1 MNHNS and CDR2 SASEGT come from the germline V gene. In DNA, the CDR3 is TGTGCCAGCAGTGATTGGCAGAAAAGTAATCAGCCCCAGCATTTT. Translated: CASSDWQKSNQPQHF.

This chain joins TRBV6-5 and TRBJ2-2; D is possibly TRBD2 (5 bases). With 1 base removed from V and 1 base from J, the gap between germline ends came to 7 bases. This CDR3 has 15 residues. The germline CDR1 and CDR2 sequences are MNHEY and SVGAGI. This CDR3 reads CASSYFSGNTGELFF. CDR3 in DNA: TGTGCCAGCAGTTACTTCAGCGGGAACACCGGGGAGCTGTTTTTT.

This chain connects TRBV3-1 (or the pseudogene TRBV3-2) to TRBJ1-1, with D unclear. The CDR3 is 14 amino acids. CDR1 and CDR2 (germline): LGHDT, YNNKEL (reference sequence). Trimming took off 1 base at V and 4 bases at J, with 10 bases between the two ends. The CDR3 region has the DNA TGTGCCAGCAGCCAAGTAATAGCGGGCACTGAAGCTTTCTTT. It encodes CASSQVIAGTEAFF.

There are a few counts of this clone. This chain uses TRBV27 with TRBJ1-6; TRBD1 might be the D (6 bases). The CDR3 extends over 19 amino acids. The ends were cut back, 8 bases at V and 3 bases at J, with 26 bases in the middle. Germline V CDR1 and CDR2: MNHEY, SMNVEV (reference sequence). CDR3 protein: CASGRDPGHRADYNSPLHF. The CDR3 DNA is TGTGCCAGCGGGAGGGACCCGGGACATAGGGCCGACTATAATTCACCCCTCCACTTT.

The V gene is TRBV10-3, the J gene TRBJ2-2, with a tentative D call TRBD1 (5 bases). CDR1 ENHRY and CDR2 SYGVKD come from the germline V gene. The CDR3 runs 13 residues. Trimming stripped 5 bases from V and 6 bases from J, with 10 bases between. CDR3 amino acids: CAISPQAPGELFF. The CDR3 nucleotides are TGTGCCATCAGTCCACAGGCTCCCGGGGAGCTGTTTTTT.

The chain is built from TRBV3-1 (or the pseudogene TRBV3-2) and TRBJ2-1, with a weak D call TRBD2 (6 bases). Germline loops: CDR1 LGHDT, CDR2 YNNKEL (reference sequence). The V and J ends lost 6 bases and 6 bases respectively, with 18 bases between them. The CDR3 consists of 15 residues. Written as DNA, the CDR3 is TGTGCCAGCAGTCGCGGGGACCTGGGCGGCAATGAGCAGTTCTTC. It encodes CASSRGDLGGNEQFF.

This clone has just a few counts. The junction departs from the called germline gene at one end, perhaps through a read error. The genes are TRBV6-2 or TRBV6-3 and TRBJ2-3, with 8 bases identical to TRBD2. CDR3 length equals 12 residues. Germline CDR1 reads MNHEY; CDR2 reads SVGEGT. In DNA, the CDR3 is TGTGCCAGCAGCAAACTAGCGGATAAGCAGTATTTT. It translates to CASSKLADKQYF.

This CDR3 reads CASSSREVVTDTQYF. The CDR3 DNA follows: TGCGCCAGCAGTTCCAGGGAAGTAGTGACAGATACGCAGTATTTT. The J gene is TRBJ2-3, the V gene TRBV10-1, with D possibly being TRBD1 (5 bases). The CDR3 runs 15 residues. V was shortened by 5 bases and J by 3 bases, with 15 bases between the two germline ends. Germline V gene sequence: CDR1 WNHNN, CDR2 SYGVQD (reference sequence).

This clone appeared a single time. The V and J genes are TRBV7-9 and TRBJ2-7, with D perhaps matching TRBD1 (6 bases). V dropped 5 bases and J dropped 0 bases, with 14 bases sitting between them. This CDR3 has 15 residues. Germline-derived CDR1 and CDR2 are SEHNR and FQNEAQ (reference sequence). CDR3 sequence: CASSILRDTSYEQYV. The CDR3, as DNA: TGTGCCAGCAGCATACTCCGGGACACCTCCTACGAGCAGTACGTC.

The chain couples TRBV4-3 to TRBJ2-2; D not certain. Trimming took 0 bases from V and 6 from J, leaving 14 bases between them. The V gene's germline CDR1 is LGHNA and CDR2 YSLEER. CDR3 length: 16 residues. The DNA for the CDR3 is TGCGCCAGCAGCCAAGAGTACTTCGTTCGGGCCGGGGAGCTGTTTTTT. Its protein product is CASSQEYFVRAGELFF.

The chain carries TRBV5-1 and TRBJ2-2, with a weak D call TRBD1 (5 bases). V lost 1 base and J lost 4, with 11 bases in between. The CDR3 totals 15 residues. From germline, CDR1 is SGHRS and CDR2 YFSETQ. The CDR3 DNA is TGCGCCAGCAGCTTGAAGCAGGGCTCCACCGGGGAGCTGTTTTTT. Translated, it gives CASSLKQGSTGELFF.

The chain employs TRBV19 and TRBJ2-2; the D gene could be TRBD1 or TRBD2 (6 bases each). Germline CDR1 LNHDA, CDR2 SQIVND (reference sequence). The ends were cut back, 5 bases at V and 5 bases at J, with 15 bases in the middle. The CDR3 loop spans 15 amino acids. The DNA for the CDR3 is TGTGCCAGTAGTGGGTCCGGGGGCGCAACCGGGGAGCTGTTTTTT. This encodes CASSGSGGATGELFF.

For this clone: This sample also contains other DNA sequences that code for the same CDR3. V is TRBV7-8 and J is TRBJ1-5; D is unresolved. This CDR3 is built from 14 residues. Germline CDR1 SGHVS, CDR2 FQNEAQ. V was cut by 1 base and J by 4 bases, with 8 bases left in between. CDR3 DNA sequence: TGTGCCAGCAGCTTAGATCAAGGGAATCAGCCCCAGCATTTT. The encoded protein is CASSLDQGNQPQHF. The complete variable domain, with remaining parts taken from reference TRBV7-8 and TRBJ1-5, reads GAGVSQSPRYKVAKRGQDVALRCDPISGHVSLFWYQQALGQGPEFLTYFQNEAQLDKSGLPSDRFFAERPEGSVSTLKIQRTQQEDSAVYLCASSLDQGNQPQHFGDGTRLSIL.

The rearrangement joins TRBV10-2 to TRBJ2-2, with TRBD1 matching 9 bases. The CDR3 totals 15 residues. The trim removed 6 bases at V and 8 bases at J, leaving 10 bases unmatched. Germline values: CDR1 WSHSY, CDR2 SAAADI. Written as DNA, the CDR3 is TGCGCCAGCAGCCCCTCCGGGACAGGGCCGGGGGAGCTGTTTTTT. It yields the protein CASSPSGTGPGELFF.

The chain is built from TRBV9 and TRBJ2-5, with TRBD2 matching 7 bases. The V segment lost 10 bases and the J segment 4 bases; nucleotides outside the gene matches: 7. CDR3 length equals 12 residues. Germline V lookup: CDR1 SGDLS, CDR2 YYNGEE. The CDR3 DNA reads as TGTGCCTCGGGGGGAGTCGGAGAGACCCAGTACTTC. It yields the protein CASGGVGETQYF.

This chain uses TRBV5-1 with TRBJ1-5; TRBD1 is a possible D gene (6 bases). Germline-derived CDR1 and CDR2 are SGHRS and YFSETQ. This CDR3 comprises 15 residues. Between the trimmed V and J ends, which lost 4 bases and 6 bases, there was a span of 17 bases. CDR3 nucleotides: TGCGCCAGCAGCGAAGGCGGGACACTGGGTCAGCCCCAGCATTTT. Translating it yields CASSEGGTLGQPQHF.

This chain connects TRBV28 to TRBJ1-1; D uncertain. V was trimmed by 10 bases and J by 1 base, leaving 7 bases between them. The germline V gene has CDR1 MDHEN and CDR2 SYDVKM. The CDR3 has 11 amino acids. Here the CDR3 reads CAITSNTEAFF. Here the CDR3 DNA reads TGTGCCATCACTTCGAACACTGAAGCTTTCTTT.

This chain joins TRBV27 and TRBJ1-1; D is possibly TRBD1 (5 bases). V was cut by 10 bases and J by 6 bases, with 12 bases left in between. Germline CDR1 reads MNHEY; CDR2 reads SMNVEV (reference sequence). This CDR3 spans 11 amino acids. The CDR3 spells CATLRGAEAFF. The CDR3 DNA sequence: TGTGCCACCCTGAGGGGCGCTGAAGCTTTCTTT.

This clone is a singleton in its sample. The chain uses TRBV5-1 and TRBJ1-2, with D perhaps matching TRBD1 (5 bases). Between the trimmed V and J ends, which lost 0 bases and 1 base, there was a span of 16 bases. CDR3 length: 17 amino acids. The germline V gene encodes CDR1 SGHRS and CDR2 YFSETQ. The CDR3 DNA reads TGCGCCAGCAGCTTGGGCAGGGTCCCTGTGGATAACTATGGCTACACCTTC. Its protein product is CASSLGRVPVDNYGYTF.

In regard to this clone: The junction does not match germline at one end; this may be a read error. The J gene is TRBJ2-7, the V gene TRBV29-1; 12 bases map to TRBD2. In germline, CDR1 is SQVTM, CDR2 ANQGSEA. The CDR3 has 13 residues. The CDR3 nucleotides are TGCAGCGTTACTAGCGGGGGGAACTACGAGCAGCACTTC. This gives the protein CSVTSGGNYEQHF.

The J gene is TRBJ1-3, the V gene TRBV5-1, with D maybe TRBD1 (5 bases). The germline CDR1 and CDR2 sequences are SGHRS and YFSETQ. This CDR3 comprises 15 residues. V shed 2 bases and J shed 0 bases, with 9 bases lying between them. CDR3 sequence: CASSFEGSSGNTIYF. The CDR3 nucleotides read TGCGCCAGCAGCTTCGAGGGGAGCTCTGGAAACACCATATATTTT.

V usage is TRBV20-1 and J usage is TRBJ1-6; D remains unclear. Trimming cost V 3 bases and J 3 bases, with 12 bases left between them. There are 15 residues in the CDR3. Germline lookup yields CDR1 DFQATT and CDR2 SNEGSKA (reference sequence). DNA for the CDR3: TGCAGTGCTAGTGGTCAGGTTCTCTATAATTCACCCCTCCACTTT. Residues: CSASGQVLYNSPLHF.

This clone showed up just once. This chain uses TRBV3-1 (or the pseudogene TRBV3-2) with TRBJ2-3, with 14 bases that match TRBD2. CDR1 LGHDT and CDR2 YNNKEL come from the germline V gene (reference sequence). CDR3 length equals 18 residues. The ends lost 0 bases at V and 2 bases at J; junction bases unmatched: 4. CDR3 residues: CASSQERTSGGITDTQYF. CDR3 in DNA: TGTGCCAGCAGCCAAGAAAGGACTAGCGGGGGGATCACAGATACGCAGTATTTT.